This TCR beta chain was sequenced in a study of STAT3 mutations in large granular lymphocyte leukemia. Clones were sequenced by immunoSEQ multiplex PCR, and TCRdb holds only the in-frame ones, with some missing. The sample carries about 10,000 clones, more than 75% recorded once. In regard to this clone: Its target is not known.

General study findings and limits: In T-cell large granular lymphocyte leukemia, about half of patients showed multiple immunodominant subclonotypes.

Unmatched junction bases numbered 11, after V lost 4 bases and J lost 7 bases. The CDR3 is 15 residues long. Germline CDR1 SGHNT, CDR2 YYREEE (reference sequence). The clonotype was recovered from a man aged 55 to 70 with T-cell large granular lymphocyte leukemia. Some clones in this sample may be carry-over from other donors' samples. Specimen: peripheral blood mononuclear cells. The rearrangement joins TRBV5-4 to TRBJ2-7; 10 bases fit TRBD2. CDR3 loop: CASSGASGSLGEQYF. The DNA of the CDR3 is TGTGCCAGCAGCGGGGCTAGCGGGAGTCTAGGGGAGCAGTACTTC.